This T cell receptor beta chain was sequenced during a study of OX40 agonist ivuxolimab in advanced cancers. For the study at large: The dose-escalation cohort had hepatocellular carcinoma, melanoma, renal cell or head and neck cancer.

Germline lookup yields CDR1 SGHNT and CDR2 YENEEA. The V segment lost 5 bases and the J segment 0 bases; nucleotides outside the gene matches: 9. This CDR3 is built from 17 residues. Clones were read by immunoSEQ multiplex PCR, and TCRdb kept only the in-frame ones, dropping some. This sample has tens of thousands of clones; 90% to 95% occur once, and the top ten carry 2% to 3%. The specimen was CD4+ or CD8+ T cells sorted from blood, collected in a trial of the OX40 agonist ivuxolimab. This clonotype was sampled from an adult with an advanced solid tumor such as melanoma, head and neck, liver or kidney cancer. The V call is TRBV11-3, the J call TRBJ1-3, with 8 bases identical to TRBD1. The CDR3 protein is CASSARTGPTSGNTIYF. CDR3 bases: TGTGCCAGCAGCGCCCGGACAGGGCCCACCTCTGGAAACACCATATATTTT.